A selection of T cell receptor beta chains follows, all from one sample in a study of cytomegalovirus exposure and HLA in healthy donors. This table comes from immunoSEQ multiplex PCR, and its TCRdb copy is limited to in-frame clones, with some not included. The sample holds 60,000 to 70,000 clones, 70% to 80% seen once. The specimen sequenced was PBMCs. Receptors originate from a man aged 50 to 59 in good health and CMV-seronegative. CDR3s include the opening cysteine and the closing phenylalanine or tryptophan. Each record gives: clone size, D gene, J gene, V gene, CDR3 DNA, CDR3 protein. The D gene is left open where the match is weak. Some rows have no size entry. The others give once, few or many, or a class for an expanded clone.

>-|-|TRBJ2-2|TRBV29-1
TGCAGCGTTGGGAGAGAGGAGTCGAACACCGGGGAGCTGTTTTTT
CSVGREESNTGELFF
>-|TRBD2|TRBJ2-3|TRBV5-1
TGCGCCAGCAGCTTGGCTGAGCTAGCGGGGGTCACAGATACGCAGTATTTT
CASSLAELAGVTDTQYF
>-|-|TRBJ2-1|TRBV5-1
TGCGCCAGCAAGAGCTCCTACAATGAGCAGTTCTTC
CASKSSYNEQFF
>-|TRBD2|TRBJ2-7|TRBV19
TGTGCCAGTAGTATCGGAGCGGGAGGGATCGACGAGCAGTACTTC
CASSIGAGGIDEQYF
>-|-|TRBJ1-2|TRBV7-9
TGTGCCAGCAGCTTTGTCAGCCGGACAGATTCATTCTATGGCTACACCTTC
CASSFVSRTDSFYGYTF
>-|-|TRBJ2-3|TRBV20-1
TGCAGTGCCCCCAGGGGAGATACGCAGTATTTT
CSAPRGDTQYF
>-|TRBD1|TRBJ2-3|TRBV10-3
TGTGCCATCAGAGATTCTACGACAGGGGTGGCAGATACGCAGTATTTT
CAIRDSTTGVADTQYF
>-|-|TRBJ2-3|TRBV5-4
TGTGCCAGCAGTTCCGGGACATCGACAGATACGCAGTATTTT
CASSSGTSTDTQYF
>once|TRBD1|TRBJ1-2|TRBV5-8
TGTGCCAGCAGCTTGGGATTTAACGGCAGGGGGCTTGGCTACACCTTC
CASSLGFNGRGLGYTF
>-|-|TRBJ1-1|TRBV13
TGTGCCAGCAGCTTGGAACAGGGAGTGAACACTGAAGCTTTCTTT
CASSLEQGVNTEAFF
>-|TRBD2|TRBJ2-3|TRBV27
TGTGCCAGCCGTCCGGGACTAGCGGGAAAGACAAGCACAGATACGCAGTATTTT
CASRPGLAGKTSTDTQYF
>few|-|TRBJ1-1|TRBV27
TGTGCCAGCAGCCTACGAAGGGAGACTGAAGCTTTCTTT
CASSLRRETEAFF
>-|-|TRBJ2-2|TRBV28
TGTGCCAGCAGTTTCGCTAAGACCGGGGAGCTGTTTTTT
CASSFAKTGELFF
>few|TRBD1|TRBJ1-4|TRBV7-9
TGTGCCAGTATAGGACAGGGCAGTTTATACAATGAAAAACTGTTTTTT
CASIGQGSLYNEKLFF
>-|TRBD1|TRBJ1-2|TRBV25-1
TGTGCCAGCAGACCCGGGGACAGGCCTGTACGGGGATATGGCTACACCTTC
CASRPGDRPVRGYGYTF
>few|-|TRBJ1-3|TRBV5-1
TGCGCCAGCAGCTTGGGTTCCAGCTCTGGAAACACCATATATTTT
CASSLGSSSGNTIYF
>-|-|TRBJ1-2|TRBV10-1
TGCGCCAGCAGCCAGACGTGTTGGGCCTTGCTGCTTTATGGCTACACCTTC
CASSQTCWALLLYGYTF
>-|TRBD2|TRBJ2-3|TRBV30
TGTGCCTGGATTGGTCTAGCGGGAGTCACTAGCACAGATACGCAGTATTTT
CAWIGLAGVTSTDTQYF
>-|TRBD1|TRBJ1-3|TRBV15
TGTGCCACCAGCAGGTTACAGGGGAGCTCTGGAAACACCATATATTTT
CATSRLQGSSGNTIYF
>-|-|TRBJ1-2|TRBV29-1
TGCAGCGTTGAGGCAGGGTGGGCGTGGGGCTACACCTTC
CSVEAGWAWGYTF
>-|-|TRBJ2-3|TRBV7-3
TGTGCCAGCAGCCGCCGGGGGGCCAGCACAGATACGCAGTATTTT
CASSRRGASTDTQYF
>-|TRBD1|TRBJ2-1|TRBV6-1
TGTGCCAGCAGTTCAGCCGGGACAGGGGGCAATGAGCAGTTCTTC
CASSSAGTGGNEQFF
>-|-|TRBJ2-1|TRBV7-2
TGTGCCAGCAGCTTATTCGGAGCCTCCTACAATGAGCAGTTCTTC
CASSLFGASYNEQFF
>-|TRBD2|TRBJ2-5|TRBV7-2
TGTGCCAGCAGCTTAGCCCTACTAGCGGGAGAGGGGTGGAAGACCCAGTACTTC
CASSLALLAGEGWKTQYF
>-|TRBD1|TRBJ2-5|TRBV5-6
TGTGCCAGCAGCGCCGACAGGGGCCAAGAGACCCAGTACTTC
CASSADRGQETQYF
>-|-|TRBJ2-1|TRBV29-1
TGCAGCCTTGGGCGCGGGGAGCAGTTCTTC
CSLGRGEQFF
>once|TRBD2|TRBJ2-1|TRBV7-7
TGTGCTAGCAGCTTAGCGGGACTAGACTACAATGAGCAGTTCTTC
CASSLAGLDYNEQFF
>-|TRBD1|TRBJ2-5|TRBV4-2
TGTGCCAGCAGCCAAGAGGGACAGGGTCAAGAGACCCAGTACTTC
CASSQEGQGQETQYF
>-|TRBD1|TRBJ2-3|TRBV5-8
TGTGCCAGCAGCAGGACAGGGGGCCTCACAGATACGCAGTATTTT
CASSRTGGLTDTQYF
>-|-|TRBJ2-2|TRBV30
TGTGCCTGGAGTTCGTCCCCCTCCACCGGGGAGCTGTTTTTT
CAWSSSPSTGELFF
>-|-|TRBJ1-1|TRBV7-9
TGTGCCAGCAGCCCCCGGGTTGTGAGGCCAGTGATCATGAACACTGAAGCTTTCTTT
CASSPRVVRPVIMNTEAFF
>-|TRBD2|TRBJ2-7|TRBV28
TGTGCCAGCACCCTTTTGACTAGCGGCTACGAGCAGTACTTC
CASTLLTSGYEQYF
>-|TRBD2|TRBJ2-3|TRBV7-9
TGTGCCAGCAGCTTATCTAGCGGGGTTACCACAGATACGCAGTATTTT
CASSLSSGVTTDTQYF
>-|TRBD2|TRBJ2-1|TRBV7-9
TGTGCCAGCAGCTCCGGGACTAGCGGGTTAGTTGAGCAGTTCTTC
CASSSGTSGLVEQFF
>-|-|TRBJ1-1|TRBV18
TGTGCCAGCTCACTCCAGGAGAACACTGAAGCTTTCTTT
CASSLQENTEAFF
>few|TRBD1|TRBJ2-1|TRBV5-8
TGTGCCAGCAGACCCCGGGCAGGGGGCTGGTACAATGAGCAGTTCTTC
CASRPRAGGWYNEQFF
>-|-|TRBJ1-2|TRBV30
TGTGCCTGGAGTGTACCCGATCGCCGGGTCTATGGCTACACCTTC
CAWSVPDRRVYGYTF
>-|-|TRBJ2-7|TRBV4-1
TGCGCCAGCAGCCAAGTGGGACAACCCTACGAGCAGTACTTC
CASSQVGQPYEQYF
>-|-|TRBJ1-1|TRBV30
TGTGCCCAAAGGGACCCAGGGGCCACTGAAGCTTTCTTT
CAQRDPGATEAFF
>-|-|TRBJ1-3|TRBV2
TGTGCCAGCAGTGGTAACAGGAAGGGGGTAACCATATATTTT
CASSGNRKGVTIYF
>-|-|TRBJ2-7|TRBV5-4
TGTGCCAGCAGCTTGGTGGCTAGCCACGAGCAGTACTTC
CASSLVASHEQYF
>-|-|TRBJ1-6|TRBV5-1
TGCGCCAGCAGCTTGGCCGGGGATGGCTCTTCACCCCTCCACTTT
CASSLAGDGSSPLHF
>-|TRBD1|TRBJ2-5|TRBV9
TGTGCCAGCAGCCCCAGGGGACAGCCAGAAGAGACCCAGTACTTC
CASSPRGQPEETQYF
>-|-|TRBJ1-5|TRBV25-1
TGTGCCAGCAGTGATGAAACAGGCCTAAATCAGCCCCAGCATTTT
CASSDETGLNQPQHF
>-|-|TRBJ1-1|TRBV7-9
TGTGCCAGCAGCACTACCCCGGACACTCAAATGAACACTGAAGCTTTCTTT
CASSTTPDTQMNTEAFF
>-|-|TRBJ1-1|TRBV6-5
TGTGCCAGCCACATATTTAAGAATACAGAAGCTTTCTTT
CASHIFKNTEAFF
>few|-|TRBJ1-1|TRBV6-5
TGTGCCAGCAGTTACAGGGGGAACACTGAAGCTTTCTTT
CASSYRGNTEAFF
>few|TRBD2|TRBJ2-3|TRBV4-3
TGCGCCAGCAGCCAAGTAGGCCCTAGCGGCCCGCAGTATTTT
CASSQVGPSGPQYF
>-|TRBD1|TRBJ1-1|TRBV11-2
TGTGCCAGCAGCTTCGCAGGGGGCACTGAAGCTTTCTTT
CASSFAGGTEAFF
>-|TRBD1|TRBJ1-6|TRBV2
TGTGCCAGCAGCCCACAGGGACAGAATAATTCACCCCTCCACTTT
CASSPQGQNNSPLHF
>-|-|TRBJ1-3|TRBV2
TGTGCCAGCAGTGAAGAGGCACCAGGCGTTGGAAACACCATATATTTT
CASSEEAPGVGNTIYF
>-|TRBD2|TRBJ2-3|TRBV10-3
TGTGCCGCCGCCCAGACTAGCAACGCAGATACGCAGTATTTT
CAAAQTSNADTQYF
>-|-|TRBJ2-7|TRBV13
TGTGCCAGCAGCTTCCACGGTCCCTTGAACGAGCAGTACTTC
CASSFHGPLNEQYF
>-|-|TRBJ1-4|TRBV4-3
TGCGCCAGCAGCCATCTCGACAGAAGTGAAAAACTGTTTTTT
CASSHLDRSEKLFF
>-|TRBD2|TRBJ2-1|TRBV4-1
TGCGCCAGCAGCCAAGACCCGGGACTAGCGGGTTACAATGAGCAGTTCTTC
CASSQDPGLAGYNEQFF